The 29 T cell receptor beta chains below were found in one sample sequenced in a study of T cells in Graves' hyperthyroidism and ophthalmopathy. TCR beta CDR3 sequences were amplified from RNA transcripts. TCR CDR3 regions were first amplified by RT-PCR with HTBI primers. Each CDR3 protein is one row after TCRdb ran MiXCR on the multiplex PCR reads. The sample has about 400,000 distinct CDR3 sequences, 14% to 15% seen once. The sample comprised blood. The receptors shown here come from a woman aged 25 to 39 with Graves' hyperthyroidism.

This clonotype has at least ten counts. The chain employs TRBV7-3 and TRBJ1-6; 7 bases match TRBD1. The junction had 0 bases not matched to a gene; V was cut back by 2 bases and J by 8 bases. CDR3 length: 13 residues. The V gene's germline CDR1 is SGHTA and CDR2 FQGTGA. The DNA for the CDR3 is TGTGCCAGCAGCTTAGGACAGGATTCACCCCTCCACTTT. Translated, it gives CASSLGQDSPLHF.

The chain couples TRBV18 to TRBJ2-5, with TRBD1 matching 8 bases. The CDR3 is 15 residues long. J gave up 4 bases and V 2 bases, and 6 bases lay outside the gene matches. Germline assignment: CDR1 KGHSH and CDR2 LQKENI. Here the CDR3 reads CASSPTGGLGETQYF. DNA of the CDR3: TGTGCCAGCTCACCAACAGGGGGATTAGGAGAGACCCAGTACTTC.

This clonotype was observed at least ten times. This chain joins TRBV28 and TRBJ2-5; the D call may be TRBD1 or TRBD2 (5 bases each). The CDR3 loop spans 12 amino acids. Trimming shortened V by 5 bases and J by 14 bases, and 18 bases separated the two germline ends. Germline CDR1 is MDHEN and CDR2 is SYDVKM. The CDR3 DNA sequence: TGTGCCAGCAGTCCACTCGGGGCAAGCGCTTACTTC. It encodes CASSPLGASAYF.

CDR3 nucleotide sequence: TGTGCCAGCAGCCTAGGGAACAGGCCAAAGACATATGGCTACACCTTC. Its translation: CASSLGNRPKTYGYTF. The chain is built from TRBV7-9 and TRBJ1-2, with a tentative D call TRBD1 (5 bases). V was shortened by 5 bases and J by 5 bases, with 21 bases between the two germline ends. Looked up from germline, CDR1 is SEHNR and CDR2 is FQNEAQ (reference sequence). CDR3 length: 16 residues.

At least ten counts were recorded for this clonotype. DNA of the CDR3: TGCAGTGCTAATAGGGCAGGGACGGGGAATTCACCCCTCCACTTT. As protein: CSANRAGTGNSPLHF. The chain links TRBV20-1 to TRBJ1-6; possibly TRBD1 for D (5 bases). The CDR3 consists of 15 residues. In germline, CDR1 is DFQATT, CDR2 SNEGSKA (reference sequence). The V and J ends lost 4 bases and 7 bases respectively, with 17 bases between them.

Many counts were recorded for this clonotype. J is TRBJ2-7 and V is TRBV20-1; D call uncertain. Germline-derived CDR1 and CDR2 are DFQATT and SNEGSKA (reference sequence). V was pared by 1 base and J by 4 bases, with 8 bases between. The CDR3 covers 12 residues. The CDR3 coding sequence is TGCAGTGCTAGAGCGGGCGGTTACGAGCAGTACTTC. Translated, it gives CSARAGGYEQYF.

The chain employs TRBV6-2 or TRBV6-3 and TRBJ2-5; 14 bases are shared with TRBD2. V was pared by 5 bases and J by 5 bases, with 10 bases of the junction left unmatched. The germline V gene encodes CDR1 MNHEY and CDR2 SVGEGT. This CDR3 has 17 residues. The CDR3 sequence: CASSAGTSGSVWETQYF. The CDR3 DNA reads TGTGCCAGCAGTGCCGGGACTAGCGGGAGTGTCTGGGAGACCCAGTACTTC.

In this sample, this clonotype turned up many times. The CDR3 here is CASSPVQDYEQYF. The CDR3 DNA is TGTGCCAGCTCACCGGTACAGGATTACGAGCAGTACTTC. The V and J genes are TRBV18 and TRBJ2-7, with a possible D match to TRBD1 (5 bases). The CDR3 is 13 amino acids. From germline, CDR1 is KGHSH and CDR2 LQKENI. Trimming took off 3 bases at V and 4 bases at J, with 10 bases between the two ends.

In this sample, this clonotype turned up a few times. V usage is TRBV20-1 and J usage is TRBJ2-1; tentative D call: TRBD2 (6 bases). The germline V gene has CDR1 DFQATT and CDR2 SNEGSKA (reference sequence). The CDR3 is 13 residues long. The V end was cut by 8 bases, the J end by 8 bases, with 19 bases between. CDR3 sequence reads: CSQTRLGGDEQFF. The CDR3 coding sequence is TGCAGTCAGACTAGATTGGGCGGAGATGAGCAGTTCTTC.

This clonotype was seen many times. The chain couples TRBV13 to TRBJ2-7; no reliable D call. The ends were cut back, 0 bases at V and 5 bases at J, with 14 bases in the middle. Germline lookup yields CDR1 PRHDT and CDR2 FYEKMQ (reference sequence). The length of the CDR3 is 15 residues. For the CDR3, the DNA is TGTGCCAGCAGCTTAGGAGGTCGGAGTAGCCACGAGCAGTACTTC. This encodes CASSLGGRSSHEQYF.

The gene calls are TRBV4-2 and TRBJ1-1, with D possibly TRBD1 on 6 matching bases. V lost 1 base and J 9 bases, leaving 21 bases between the germline ends. CDR1 is LGHNA, CDR2 YNFKEQ, per germline. The CDR3 consists of 16 residues. The chain's CDR3 is CASSQVGGGLTKKAFF. The CDR3 region has the DNA TGTGCCAGCAGCCAAGTAGGGGGGGGGCTCACAAAGAAAGCTTTCTTT.

There are many counts of this clonotype. The V gene is TRBV28, the J gene TRBJ2-1; TRBD2 is a possible D gene (5 bases). The V gene's germline CDR1 is MDHEN and CDR2 SYDVKM. This CDR3 is built from 14 residues. The V end was cut by 3 bases, the J end by 7 bases, with 13 bases between. CDR3 sequence (DNA): TGTGCCAGCAGTTTTGAACGGGATTCGAATGAGCAGTTCTTC. Translating gives CASSFERDSNEQFF.

The sample holds many counts of this clonotype. The chain uses TRBV18 and TRBJ2-5; 10 bases are a match to TRBD2. Germline CDR1 and CDR2: KGHSH and LQKENI. V shed 4 bases and J 1 base; nucleotides not matched to a gene: 9. The CDR3 contains 17 residues. Written as DNA, the CDR3 is TGTGCCAGCTCACTCGGACTAGCGGCCACCATCCAAGAGACCCAGTACTTC. This encodes CASSLGLAATIQETQYF.

This clonotype has a handful of counts. With a much larger clone just one base away, this may be a read error. This chain joins TRBV18 and TRBJ2-1; maybe TRBD2 (5 bases). CDR3 length: 17 residues. CDR1 is KGHSH and CDR2 is LQKENI in the germline V gene. CDR3 in DNA: TGTGCCAGCCCACCACCGTCACGGGGTCCCCTCAACAATGAGCAGTTCTTC. Residues: CASPPPSRGPLNNEQFF.

The table lists this clonotype with many counts. CDR3 DNA sequence: TGTGCCAGCAGCCTCCTGGGTAGGCGGAACACTGAAGCTTTCTTT. Amino acids: CASSLLGRRNTEAFF. The chain couples TRBV3-1 to TRBJ1-1; D gene uncertain. Germline-derived CDR1 and CDR2 are LGHDT and YNNKEL (reference sequence). V shed 4 bases and J shed 1 base, with 13 bases lying between them. This CDR3 is 15 amino acids long.

V gene TRBV7-9 combines with J gene TRBJ1-2; D is undetermined. This CDR3 has 13 residues. Looked up from germline, CDR1 is SEHNR and CDR2 is FQNEAQ (reference sequence). Trimming took 4 bases from V and 6 from J, leaving 12 bases between them. The CDR3 nucleotides are TGTGCCAGCAGCTCGATTGGGGAGAATGGCTACACCTTC. It codes for CASSSIGENGYTF. Filled out from reference TRBV7-9 and TRBJ1-2, the complete variable domain reads DTGVSQNPRHKITKRGQNVTFRCDPISEHNRLYWYRQTLGQGPEFLTYFQNEAQLEKSRLLSDRFSAERPKGSFSTLEIQRTEQGDSAMYLCASSSIGENGYTFGSGTRLTVV.

The genes are TRBV7-3 and TRBJ2-1, with 10 nucleotides matching TRBD2. The germline V gene has CDR1 SGHTA and CDR2 FQGTGA. V lost 4 bases to trimming and J lost 2 bases; unmatched junction nucleotides: 11. The CDR3 sequence is 18 residues long. The CDR3 DNA sequence: TGTGCCAGCAGCTCTATCGGGCTACTAGCGGGGACCTACAATGAGCAGTTCTTC. It codes for CASSSIGLLAGTYNEQFF. Full variable domain (rest looked up from reference TRBV7-3 and TRBJ2-1): GAGVSQTPSNKVTEKGKYVELRCDPISGHTALYWYRQSLGQGPEFLIYFQGTGAADDSGLPNDRFFAVRPEGSVSTLKIQRTERGDSAVYLCASSSIGLLAGTYNEQFFGPGTRLTVL.

This clonotype was recorded at least ten times. The V call is TRBV3-1, the J call TRBJ2-1; D not certain. V shed 0 bases and J shed 11 bases, with 8 bases lying between them. This CDR3 contains 12 residues. CDR1 is LGHDT and CDR2 is YNNKEL in the germline V gene (reference sequence). Here the CDR3 reads CASSQEYGQQFF. CDR3 bases: TGTGCCAGCAGCCAAGAGTACGGGCAGCAGTTCTTC.

This clonotype was counted many times. The V and J genes are TRBV12-3 or TRBV12-4 and TRBJ2-1; D may be TRBD1 (6 bases). The CDR3 is 14 amino acids. Trimming removed 6 bases from V and 3 bases from J, with 12 bases in between. The CDR3 nucleotides are TGTGCCAGCAGCGACAGGACCGGCTACAATGAGCAGTTCTTC. Protein: CASSDRTGYNEQFF.

The rearrangement links TRBV28 to TRBJ1-4, with 7 bases aligning to TRBD1. The junction had 7 bases not matched to a gene; V was cut back by 1 base and J by 5 bases. Germline V gives CDR1 MDHEN, CDR2 SYDVKM. CDR3 size: 16 residues. CDR3 region: CASSLFWTGGNEKLFF. CDR3 coding DNA: TGTGCCAGCAGTTTATTTTGGACAGGTGGAAATGAAAAACTGTTTTTT.

This clonotype appeared many times. V gene TRBV12-3 or TRBV12-4 combines with J gene TRBJ2-3; D is undetermined. The CDR3 extends over 13 amino acids. The V end lost 3 bases, the J end lost 4 bases, and 8 bases lay between the germline ends. CDR3 sequence: CASSLLNADTQYF. The CDR3 DNA is TGTGCCAGCAGTTTGCTAAACGCAGATACGCAGTATTTT.

This clonotype was found a few times. CDR3 in DNA: TGTGCCAGCAGCCAAGCAACTAGCGGAGACTACAATGAGCAGTTCTTC. It translates to CASSQATSGDYNEQFF. The chain couples TRBV14 to TRBJ2-1, with 8 bases that match TRBD2. The CDR3 has 16 amino acids. Losses at the gene ends were 1 base for V and 3 bases for J; bases not matched to a gene: 5. Germline CDR1 is SGHDN and CDR2 is FVKESK.

The sample holds many counts of this clonotype. V and J are TRBV5-1 and TRBJ1-1, with no clear D. Deletions cut 0 bases from V and 3 bases from J, with 12 bases between. This CDR3 spans 15 amino acids. Germline-derived CDR1 and CDR2 are SGHRS and YFSETQ. CDR3 sequence: CASSLESTVHTEAFF. CDR3 coding DNA: TGCGCCAGCAGCTTGGAATCCACAGTGCACACTGAAGCTTTCTTT.

This clonotype was seen ten or more times. The rearrangement links TRBV28 to TRBJ2-5; D may correspond to TRBD1 or TRBD2 (9 bases each). CDR3 size: 14 residues. CDR1 is MDHEN, CDR2 SYDVKM, per germline. Trimming removed 8 bases from V and 5 bases from J, with 18 bases in between. The CDR3 DNA reads TGTGCCAGCTTAAGCGGGGGGACAGGGGAGACCCAGTACTTC. Its translation: CASLSGGTGETQYF.

The table lists this clonotype with many counts. The rearrangement links TRBV28 to TRBJ2-2; no definite D call. V was shortened by 5 bases and J by 3 bases, with 13 bases between the two germline ends. Germline V CDR1 and CDR2: MDHEN, SYDVKM. This CDR3 has 15 amino acids. In DNA, the CDR3 is TGTGCCAGCAGTAGCGCCGCAGAGGACACCGGGGAGCTGTTTTTT. This translates into CASSSAAEDTGELFF.

This clonotype appeared many times. The chain carries TRBV7-6 and TRBJ2-3; 11 bases align to TRBD2. Trimming took 5 bases from V and 5 from J; bases not matched to a gene: 12. CDR3 length: 17 residues. Germline-derived CDR1 and CDR2 are SGHVS and FNYEAQ. CDR3 loop: CASSPLTLAGGVDTQYF. Written as DNA, the CDR3 is TGTGCCAGCAGCCCCCTCACTCTAGCGGGAGGCGTAGATACGCAGTATTTT.

This clonotype was observed a handful of times. The CDR3 DNA is TGCGCCAGCAGCTTGGTAGCAGGGGATTACACCGGGGAGCTGTTTTTT. Translating gives CASSLVAGDYTGELFF. The rearrangement joins TRBV5-1 to TRBJ2-2, with a weak D call TRBD1 (6 bases). The CDR3 length is 16 residues. Trimming pared 0 bases from V and 3 bases from J, leaving 12 bases between. The germline V gene has CDR1 SGHRS and CDR2 YFSETQ.

This clonotype occurred a few times. The genes are TRBV12-3 or TRBV12-4 and TRBJ2-1; possibly TRBD1 for D (5 bases). The CDR3 is made up of 14 amino acids. Trimming left V 4 bases short and J 6 bases short, with 13 bases between. The CDR3 is CASSYGAATNEQFF. For the CDR3, the DNA is TGTGCCAGCAGTTATGGGGCGGCGACCAATGAGCAGTTCTTC.

This clonotype was seen a handful of times. This chain connects TRBV15 to TRBJ2-1; TRBD2 agrees at 8 bases. J lost 5 bases, V lost 6 bases, and 12 bases had no gene match. CDR3 length equals 16 residues. From germline, CDR1 is LNHNV and CDR2 YYDKDF (reference sequence). CDR3 nucleotide sequence: TGTGCCACCAGGGTGGGGTTAGCGGGAACTGACAATGAGCAGTTCTTC. This translates into CATRVGLAGTDNEQFF.